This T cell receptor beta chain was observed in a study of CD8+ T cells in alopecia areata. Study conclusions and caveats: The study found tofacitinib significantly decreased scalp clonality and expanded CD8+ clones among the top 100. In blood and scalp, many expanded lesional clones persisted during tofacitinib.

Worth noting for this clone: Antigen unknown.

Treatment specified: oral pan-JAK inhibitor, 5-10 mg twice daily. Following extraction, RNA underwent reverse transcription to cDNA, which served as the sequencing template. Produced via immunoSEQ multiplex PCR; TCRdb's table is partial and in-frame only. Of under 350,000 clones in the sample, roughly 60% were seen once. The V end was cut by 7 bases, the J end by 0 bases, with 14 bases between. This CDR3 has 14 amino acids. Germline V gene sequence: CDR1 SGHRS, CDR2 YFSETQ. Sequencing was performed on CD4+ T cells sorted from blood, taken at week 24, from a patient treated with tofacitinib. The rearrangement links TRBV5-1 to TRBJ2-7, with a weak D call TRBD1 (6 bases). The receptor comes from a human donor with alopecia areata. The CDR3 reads CASQSTGSSYEQYF. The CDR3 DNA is TGCGCCAGCCAGTCAACAGGGAGCTCCTACGAGCAGTACTTC.